The next 18 T cell receptor beta chains were all read from a single sample in a study of OX40 agonist ivuxolimab in advanced cancers. The data were produced by immunoSEQ multiplex PCR, yet TCRdb's version contains in-frame clones alone and is incomplete. The table has tens of thousands of clones, roughly 82% seen once. The material was CD4+ or CD8+ T cells sorted from blood, obtained in a trial of the OX40 agonist ivuxolimab. All receptors derive from an adult with an advanced solid tumor such as melanoma, head and neck, liver or kidney cancer.

V gene TRBV11-3 combines with J gene TRBJ1-1; 7 positions match TRBD1. This CDR3 has 14 amino acids. V dropped 6 bases and J dropped 5; count of bases not matched to a gene: 9. Germline V lookup: CDR1 SGHNT, CDR2 YENEEA. This CDR3 is CASSITGVGTEAFF. In DNA, the CDR3 is TGTGCCAGCAGTATTACAGGGGTGGGAACTGAAGCTTTCTTT.

The gene calls are TRBV6-5 and TRBJ2-3; tentative D call: TRBD2 (6 bases). Looked up from germline, CDR1 is MNHEY and CDR2 is SVGAGI. The CDR3 covers 15 residues. Trimming removed 6 bases from V and 4 bases from J, with 17 bases in between. CDR3 nucleotide sequence: TGTGCCAGCAGCCTCAGGCGGGGTTATTCAGATACGCAGTATTTT. Amino acids: CASSLRRGYSDTQYF.

The gene calls are TRBV29-1 and TRBJ2-3, with D hard to call. The CDR3 is made up of 14 amino acids. Trimming left V 3 bases short and J 1 base short, with 11 bases between. CDR1 and CDR2 from the germline V gene are SQVTM and ANQGSEA. The CDR3 DNA reads as TGCAGCGTTGACCCCCACGCCGGCACAGATACGCAGTATTTT. It is translated as CSVDPHAGTDTQYF.

This chain links TRBV7-9 with TRBJ1-1; D uncertain. The germline V and J ends were trimmed by 2 bases and 2 bases, with 6 bases remaining between them. The CDR3 covers 13 residues. Germline-derived CDR1 and CDR2 are SEHNR and FQNEAQ (reference sequence). The CDR3 DNA reads as TGTGCCAGCAGCTTAAAAGACAACACTGAAGCTTTCTTT. Translated, it gives CASSLKDNTEAFF.

This chain joins TRBV11-3 and TRBJ2-4; no clear D gene. V gave up 3 bases and J gave up 1 base, with 13 bases separating them. The germline V gene has CDR1 SGHNT and CDR2 YENEEA. This CDR3 region has 16 residues. The CDR3 spells CASSFRAFSAKNIQYF. CDR3 nucleotides: TGTGCCAGCAGCTTTCGGGCATTCTCCGCCAAAAACATTCAGTACTTC.

V is TRBV4-1 and J is TRBJ2-5; 13 bases agree with TRBD2. CDR1 MGHRA and CDR2 YSYEKL come from the germline V gene. V was pared by 4 bases and J by 5 bases, with 7 bases of the junction left unmatched. The CDR3 has 16 residues. CDR3 sequence reads: CASSPMGLAGKETQYF. CDR3 bases: TGCGCCAGCAGCCCCATGGGACTAGCGGGGAAGGAGACCCAGTACTTC.

J is TRBJ2-7 and V is TRBV18; the D gene could be TRBD1 or TRBD2 (5 bases each). Germline V gives CDR1 KGHSH, CDR2 LQKENI. This CDR3 comprises 16 residues. Trimming removed 5 bases at V and 4 bases at J, with 21 bases between. The CDR3 DNA is TGTGCCAGCTCAAGGGGCATGGAGATGCGGGCTTACGAGCAGTACTTC. This gives the protein CASSRGMEMRAYEQYF.

The genes are TRBV19 and TRBJ1-2, with a tentative D call TRBD1 (5 bases). CDR3 size: 17 residues. Germline lookup yields CDR1 LNHDA and CDR2 SQIVND (reference sequence). Trimming took 1 base from V and 4 from J, leaving 19 bases between them. The CDR3 DNA follows: TGTGCCAGTAGTATAGGTGATCGGGGCCTTCAATCCTATGGCTACACCTTC. Its protein product is CASSIGDRGLQSYGYTF.

This clone was found a few times. The V and J genes are TRBV2 and TRBJ1-6; D ambiguous. This CDR3 is 11 amino acids long. The germline V and J ends were trimmed by 8 bases and 15 bases, with 14 bases remaining between them. Germline lookup yields CDR1 SNHLY and CDR2 FYNNEI. CDR3 nucleotides: TGTGCCAGCGCCAGTAACCGAAACCTCCACTTT. Amino acid sequence: CASASNRNLHF.

The CDR3, as DNA: TGTGCCAACCGGGAGGACAGAGTCCAAGAGACCCAGTACTTC. Amino acids: CANREDRVQETQYF. The gene calls are TRBV25-1 and TRBJ2-5; D may be TRBD2 (7 bases). The CDR3 has 14 residues. Trimming stripped 10 bases from V and 1 base from J, with 16 bases between. Germline CDR1 MGHDK, CDR2 SYGVNS.

This chain uses TRBV21-1 with TRBJ2-7. TRBV21-1 corresponds to a pseudogene. This CDR3 has 14 residues. The CDR3 nucleotides read TGTGCCAGCAGCACCCGATGGGGGATGGACGAGCAGTACTTC. Translated, it gives CASSTRWGMDEQYF.

The rearrangement uses TRBV7-8 and TRBJ1-3, with no clear D. Germline values: CDR1 SGHVS, CDR2 FQNEAQ. Trimming took off 2 bases at V and 0 bases at J, with 8 bases between the two ends. This CDR3 contains 15 residues. The DNA of the CDR3 is TGTGCCAGCAGCTTACGTGGCCGCTCTGGAAACACCATATATTTT. It specifies CASSLRGRSGNTIYF.

The rearrangement joins TRBV9 to TRBJ1-6, with D uncertain. The germline CDR1 and CDR2 sequences are SGDLS and YYNGEE. Trimming took 0 bases from V and 10 from J, leaving 11 bases between them. CDR3 length: 14 amino acids. In DNA form, the CDR3 reads TGTGCCAGCAGCGTAGGGCACGACGTATCACCCCTCCACTTT. It encodes CASSVGHDVSPLHF.

This sequence joins TRBV4-1 and TRBJ1-5, with D unresolved. The V gene lost 4 bases and the J gene lost 8 bases, with 12 bases spanning the gap. The CDR3 length is 13 residues. CDR1 and CDR2 from the germline V gene are MGHRA and YSYEKL. The CDR3 loop is CASSPQRGKPQHF. The CDR3 DNA reads TGCGCCAGCAGCCCTCAGCGTGGGAAGCCCCAGCATTTT.

This chain links TRBV2 with TRBJ2-6; D uncertain. This CDR3 has 13 amino acids. Deletions cut 8 bases from V and 0 bases from J, with 5 bases between. Germline V gene sequence: CDR1 SNHLY, CDR2 FYNNEI. CDR3 loop: CASGSSGANVLTF. The DNA of the CDR3 is TGTGCCAGCGGTAGCTCTGGGGCCAACGTCCTGACTTTC.

This rearrangement joins TRBV28 to TRBJ2-7; tentative D call: TRBD2 (5 bases). This CDR3 contains 14 residues. V dropped 3 bases and J dropped 6 bases, with 15 bases sitting between them. CDR1 and CDR2 from the germline V gene are MDHEN and SYDVKM. The CDR3, as DNA: TGTGCCAGCAGTTTTCCCGCGGGCGACGGCGAGCAGTACTTC. This gives the protein CASSFPAGDGEQYF.

In its sample, this clone was seen a few times. This chain joins TRBV5-8 and TRBJ2-1, with TRBD2 matching 7 bases. The CDR3 is made up of 14 amino acids. The V segment lost 4 bases and the J segment 0 bases; nucleotides outside the gene matches: 1. The germline gives CDR1 SGHTS, CDR2 YDEGEE. This CDR3 is CASSPGGSYNEQFF. The CDR3 nucleotides are TGTGCCAGCAGCCCGGGGGGCTCCTACAATGAGCAGTTCTTC.

The chain joins TRBV7-8 to TRBJ2-1; maybe TRBD1 (5 bases). V lost 1 base and J 8 bases, leaving 12 bases between the germline ends. The CDR3 spans 14 residues. Germline CDR1 and CDR2: SGHVS and FQNEAQ. The CDR3 nucleotides read TGTGCCAGCAGCTTAGAGGGGTTCTGGCATGAGCAGTTCTTC. It codes for CASSLEGFWHEQFF.